These T cell receptor beta chains were read from a single sample in a study of blood T cell repertoires in COVID-19. This table comes from immunoSEQ multiplex PCR, and its TCRdb copy is limited to in-frame clones, with some not included. The sample yields 210,000 or so clones, around 78% seen once. The sequencing sample was made of peripheral blood. The receptor set was obtained from a woman of 80 years or more with active or convalescent COVID-19. The CDR3 runs from the conserved cysteine through the conserved F or W. Fields, in order: D gene, V gene, clone size, J gene, CDR3 DNA, CDR3 protein. D genes are given only for firm matches. Rows give clone size only sometimes, using once, few, many, or a class for an expanded clone.

>TRBD1|TRBV4-3|-|TRBJ1-1
TGCGCCAGCAGCCAAGAAGAGGGGGCGGCTGAAGCTTTCTTT
CASSQEEGAAEAFF
>-|TRBV28|-|TRBJ1-2
TGTGCCAGCCGCGCCGGACTCCGAAGCTATGGCTACACCTTC
CASRAGLRSYGYTF
>-|TRBV15|-|TRBJ1-3
TGTGCCACCAGCAGAGATGGGGAGATGTTTGCCGGAAACACCATATATTTT
CATSRDGEMFAGNTIYF
>-|TRBV19|few|TRBJ1-2
TGTGCCAGTACCGTTTCCCTCGGGGGGCATAGGTATGGCTACACCTTC
CASTVSLGGHRYGYTF
>-|TRBV18|-|TRBJ2-1
TGTGCCAGCTCACCAGAGGGAGTAGTGGTCAATGAGCAGTTCTTC
CASSPEGVVVNEQFF
>TRBD2|TRBV6-1|-|TRBJ2-5
TGTGCCAGCAGTGTGAGGGCTAGCGGAGCACAAGAGACCCAGTACTTC
CASSVRASGAQETQYF
>-|TRBV10-3|once|TRBJ2-3
TGTGCCATCACGGCTAGCGTCACAGATACGCAGTATTTT
CAITASVTDTQYF
>-|TRBV6-2/TRBV6-3|-|TRBJ1-3
TGTGCCAGCAGTTACTCAGCTGCCTCTGGAAACACCATATATTTT
CASSYSAASGNTIYF
>-|TRBV4-1|-|TRBJ1-4
TGCGCCAGCAGCCAACCATTGAATGAAAAACTGTTTTTT
CASSQPLNEKLFF
>-|TRBV4-3|-|TRBJ1-2
TGCGCCAGCAGCCAAGCCTCCGGGTCGGGTGGCTATGGCTACACCTTC
CASSQASGSGGYGYTF